This T cell receptor beta chain was captured by sequencing in a study of cytomegalovirus exposure and HLA in healthy donors. As for the study in general: Of all 380 or so donors who were genotyped, under 90% belonged to the Caucasian-associated ancestry cluster. Notes on the study in general: Accurate prediction of most subjects' HLA-A and HLA-B alleles from TCR beta sequences was reported. The study recorded fewer than 200 TCR beta chains that were cytomegalovirus-associated.

Regarding this clone: Its antigen is not known.

The PCR was carried out with 60 Vbeta primers and 13 Jbeta primers. The assay was immunoSEQ multiplex PCR, and TCRdb's table has in-frame clones only and misses some. The profile shows 130,000 to 150,000 clones, about four fifths of them singletons. CDR3 length: 12 amino acids. Germline CDR1 and CDR2: SGDLS and YYNGEE. Trimming removed 4 bases at V and 11 bases at J, with 15 bases between. Sequenced: PBMCs. V and J are TRBV9 and TRBJ1-1, with D tentatively TRBD1 (5 bases). This clonotype was obtained from a male donor in good health and CMV-seronegative. The CDR3 DNA follows: TGTGCCAGCAGCCCCTTAAGGGGTGACGCTTTCTTT. Translated, it gives CASSPLRGDAFF.